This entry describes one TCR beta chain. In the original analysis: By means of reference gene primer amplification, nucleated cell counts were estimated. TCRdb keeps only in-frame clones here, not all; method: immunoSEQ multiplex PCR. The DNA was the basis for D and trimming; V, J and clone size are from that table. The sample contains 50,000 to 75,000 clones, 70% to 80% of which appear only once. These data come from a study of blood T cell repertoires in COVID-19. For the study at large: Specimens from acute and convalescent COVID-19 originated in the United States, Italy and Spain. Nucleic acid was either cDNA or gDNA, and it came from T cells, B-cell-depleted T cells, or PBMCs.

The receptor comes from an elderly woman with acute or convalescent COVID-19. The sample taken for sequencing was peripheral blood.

The CDR3 is CASRTQAGNTIYF. The CDR3 nucleotides read TGTGCCAGCAGAACTCAGGCGGGAAACACCATATATTTT. The V gene is TRBV28, the J gene TRBJ1-3, with unresolved D. CDR3 size: 13 residues. V was cut by 6 bases and J by 4 bases, with 10 bases left in between. From germline, CDR1 is MDHEN and CDR2 SYDVKM.